This TCR beta chain is from a study of blood T cells in healthy people across ages (dated by TCRdb to about 2015). For the wider study: In model experiments, roughly one uniquely barcoded TCR beta cDNA molecule per two T cells was captured by template switching. The study measured age-related changes in TCR beta repertoire diversity using deep sequencing normalized with unique cDNA molecular identifiers. The donors were split into four age groups: young (average 16 years), middle-aged (39), aged (62) and long-lived (under 90). The study analyzed two additional independent replicas of 1 million unique cDNA reads from the same blood draw for two donors, one aged 18 to 29 and one aged 80 or older. Study-wide conclusions, independent of this receptor: Because donor CMV infection status was unknown, age-related changes in expanded clonotypes were potentially confounded. Conclusive comparison of naive and antigen-experienced compartments was prevented by the profiling of bulk unsorted PBMCs. A strong correlation was found between observed TCR beta diversity and the percentage of naive T cells measured by flow cytometry. Compared with the aged group, the long-lived group had more naive CD4+ T cells, fewer expanded clones and increased TCR diversity, a pattern suggesting age selection. Observed TCR beta diversity per million T cells fell roughly linearly with age, and a significant reduction was already apparent by age roughly 40. Estimates of total diversity based on one million sequenced T cells were regarded as lower bounds and as underestimates.

The library was produced with 5' RACE. Sequencing relied on an Illumina HiSeq 2500. The second PCR ran for about 6 to 12 cycles and used a J-beta primer mix along with a sample-barcoded 5' primer. Each TCR beta cDNA molecule received a unique molecular identifier from a template-switch 5' adaptor carrying 12 random nucleotides. Each sample yielded at least 2.5 million CDR3-containing paired-end reads. The Mint cDNA synthesis kit, primed by a TRBC-specific oligonucleotide, was used to synthesize first-strand cDNA from all RNA. Following uracil-DNA glycosylase treatment, a first 18-cycle PCR with universal primers M1SS and BC2_uni_R was performed on all cDNA. The authors processed their data as follows. Each sample was normalized by randomly selecting 1 million high-quality reads, each carrying a distinct molecular identifier. Instead of being binned into consensus sequences, reads that shared molecular identifiers were thrown out. MiTCR, set to a Q25 quality threshold and the strictest error-elimination algorithm, was used for CDR3 identification, clonotype clustering and error correction. A nonparametric unseen species model with Euler transformation was used to estimate a lower bound on total TCR beta diversity. TCRdb handled the public reads itself, with Q25 trimming in fastp and clone calling in MiXCR, and kept productive beta chains. Rows merge per CDR3 protein into single entries with the most common DNA and genes. These V and J calls are TCRdb output, not the study's own analysis. This sample comprises 600,000 to 850,000 distinct CDR3 sequences, approximately 25% of them detected only once. Jointly, the top ten make up under 10% of the sample.

This clonotype was detected only a few times. The antigen it binds to is not known. Per-nucleotide qualities are absent, and no much larger clonotype sits a single base away. The CDR3 runs 15 amino acids, cysteine and phenylalanine included. This entry keeps only the CDR3 DNA: 45 bases, framed from base 1. V loses 2 bases of germline sequence and J loses 4 bases, and the interval between the two ends is 11 bases. The germline V gene gives CDR1 as MGHRA and CDR2 as YSYEKL. The roughly 39 donors, aged about 6 to 95 years, were systemically healthy Caucasian individuals from Russia. Each donor gave approximately 10 milliliters of peripheral blood, collected into EDTA-treated Vacutainer tubes. Ficoll-Paque density-gradient centrifugation was used to isolate PBMCs, with at least 7 million obtained per sample. Total RNA, at least 6 micrograms per sample, was extracted from PBMCs with Trizol reagent. The percentages of naive CD45RAhigh/CD27high T cells were determined by flow cytometry on a PBMC aliquot from every donor.

A further study also used this sample, focusing on T cells of mothers and their children. The second study also describes: Donors were nine systemically healthy Caucasian individuals: three mothers and their six children. cDNA synthesis consumed the entire amount of extracted RNA, loaded at approximately 1.6 ug RNA in each 15 ul reaction. Sample barcodes and 2-4 random nucleotides were added via the M1S primer in the second PCR. Over 10 million TCR beta CDR3 reads came from each mother, compared with approximately 3.1 million reads from each child. In both related and unrelated pairs, thymic selection shapes the output of TCR recombination in a similar way, with inherited differences having only a minor effect. Normalized repertoire overlap was always found to be slightly, but never significantly, higher in related mother-child pairs than in unrelated mother-child pairs. With a sensitivity of approximately 100 clones per million clonotypes, no persistent microchimeric T cell clones were detected. The study used deep NGS to compare TCR beta repertoires of mothers and children, seeking features distinguishing related mother-child pairs from unrelated individuals. On average, the children were approximately 11 +/- 4 years old, while the mothers were 40 +/- 4 years old. After adapters were ligated using NEBNext reagents, the libraries underwent 100+100 nt paired-end sequencing on an Illumina HiSeq 2000. To prevent cross-contamination, the mother and child libraries were prepared a month apart and were sequenced in separate runs. For each donor, between about 450,000 and 2,300,000 distinct TCR beta clonotypes were identified. Naive TCR beta clonotypes were estimated from low-frequency clonotypes matched to each donor's FACS-determined naive share, without sorting.

Sequences were obtained from blood. The origin of this receptor is a boy between 10 and 17 years old in good health. The chain uses TRBV4-1 and TRBJ1-4; the D gene remains uncertain. The DNA reads as follows: TGCGCCAGCAGCCAACTCCCCGGAGGTAATGAAAAACTGTTTTTT. It translates to CASSQLPGGNEKLFF.